Each of the 19 T cell receptor beta chains below was sequenced from the same sample in a study of Ad26.COV2.S vaccination and SARS-CoV-2 variants. Treatment: over 15 received Ad26.COV2.S at low or high dose, single or two shots; roughly five received placebo; per-sample allocation not given. It was on day 63 after the first vaccine or placebo injection that samples were taken. Libraries were prepared by immunoSEQ multiplex PCR; TCRdb keeps only in-frame clonotypes and omits some of them. The sample lists roughly 380,000 clones; 85% were seen once. Material: peripheral blood, obtained in a trial of Ad26.COV2.S vaccine versus placebo. These receptors were obtained from a person between 18 and 65 years old who received the Ad26.COV2.S COVID-19 vaccine or a placebo.

The V call is TRBV13, the J call TRBJ2-1, with D unclear. The CDR3 covers 13 residues. With 5 bases removed from V and 4 bases from J, the gap between germline ends came to 9 bases. Germline V gene sequence: CDR1 PRHDT, CDR2 FYEKMQ (reference sequence). This chain's CDR3 is CASSPNSYNEQFF. In DNA, the CDR3 is TGTGCCAGCAGCCCAAACTCGTACAATGAGCAGTTCTTC.

The chain has TRBV30 and TRBJ2-5, with 8 bases fitting TRBD2. After removal of 5 bases from V and 1 base from J, the junction contained 6 bases not matched to a gene. The CDR3 is 14 amino acids. Germline CDR1 reads GTSNPN; CDR2 reads SVGIG (reference sequence). The CDR3 loop is CAWSAGTSQETQYF. The CDR3 DNA reads as TGTGCCTGGTCCGCCGGGACTAGCCAAGAGACCCAGTACTTC.

This clone was seen a single time. The chain is built from TRBV18 and TRBJ2-7; 8 nucleotides match TRBD1. This CDR3 is built from 15 residues. Germline lookup yields CDR1 KGHSH and CDR2 LQKENI. Trimming cost V 5 bases and J 3 bases; bases outside gene matches: 9. The CDR3 loop reads CASSTGQGAYYEQYF. CDR3 in DNA: TGTGCCAGCTCAACCGGACAGGGAGCCTACTACGAGCAGTACTTC.

This clone showed up just once. CDR3 DNA sequence: TGTGCCAGCAGTGATAACAGGGGAAACACCATATATTTT. Translating gives CASSDNRGNTIYF. J is TRBJ1-3 and V is TRBV27, with a possible D match to TRBD1 (5 bases). V was trimmed by 5 bases and J by 4 bases, leaving 9 bases between them. CDR3 length: 13 residues. From germline, CDR1 is MNHEY and CDR2 SMNVEV (reference sequence).

This clone showed up just once. The V call is TRBV2, the J call TRBJ1-2; D unclear. The germline V gene has CDR1 SNHLY and CDR2 FYNNEI. The CDR3 loop spans 11 amino acids. The V and J ends lost 6 bases and 5 bases respectively, with 7 bases between them. In DNA form, the CDR3 reads TGTGCCAGCAGGGCGGATTATGGCTACACCTTC. Its protein is CASRADYGYTF.

Of note for this clone: At one boundary the junction diverges from the germline segment, which might be a read error. The J gene is TRBJ2-7, the V gene TRBV7-2, with TRBD2 identical over 12 bases. Germline V gives CDR1 SGHTA, CDR2 FQGNSA. The CDR3 consists of 15 residues. CDR3 bases: TGTGCCAGCAGATTAGGGACTAGCGGGTCGTACGAGCAGTACTTC. Residues: CASRLGTSGSYEQYF.

This clone was detected once. The V call is TRBV18, the J call TRBJ2-2; maybe TRBD2 (6 bases). This CDR3 region has 17 residues. V lost 6 bases and J lost 2, with 19 bases in between. The germline V gene encodes CDR1 KGHSH and CDR2 LQKENI. CDR3 loop: CASSPGGGAQNTGELFF. The CDR3 DNA reads TGTGCCAGCTCCCCCGGGGGAGGAGCCCAAAACACCGGGGAGCTGTTTTTT.

The chain couples TRBV11-2 to TRBJ2-7; TRBD1 agrees at 8 bases. Germline lookup yields CDR1 SGHAT and CDR2 FQNNGV. This CDR3 has 14 residues. V was clipped by 5 bases and J by 6 bases; unmatched bases: 9. CDR3: CASSVDRVLGEQYF. CDR3 nucleotides: TGTGCCAGCAGCGTGGACAGGGTATTAGGCGAGCAGTACTTC.

This chain connects TRBV6-2 or TRBV6-3 to TRBJ2-7; D is possibly TRBD1 or TRBD2 (6 bases each). The V end was cut by 0 bases, the J end by 2 bases, with 17 bases between. CDR1 is MNHEY and CDR2 is SVGEGT in the germline V gene. CDR3 length: 17 residues. The CDR3 spells CASSYSKRRRGPYEQYF. In DNA, the CDR3 is TGTGCCAGCAGTTACTCGAAAAGGAGACGGGGGCCCTACGAGCAGTACTTC.

The chain is built from TRBV7-9 and TRBJ1-2; 9 bases are a match to TRBD1. Germline V gene sequence: CDR1 SEHNR, CDR2 FQNEAQ (reference sequence). The CDR3 consists of 17 residues. V shed 5 bases, J shed 2 bases, and the junction held 12 bases outside the gene matches. The CDR3 DNA reads TGTGCCAGCAGCCTCATCCTATCCGGGACAGGGAACTATGGCTACACCTTC. Translating it yields CASSLILSGTGNYGYTF.

This clone was seen just once. V gene TRBV7-2 combines with J gene TRBJ1-5, with D tentatively TRBD1 (5 bases). The V gene's germline CDR1 is SGHTA and CDR2 FQGNSA. This CDR3 is built from 15 residues. Trimming took 4 bases from V and 3 from J, leaving 13 bases between them. CDR3 protein: CASSSGGGYNQPQHF. CDR3 in DNA: TGTGCCAGCAGCTCGGGGGGGGGTTACAATCAGCCCCAGCATTTT.

The V and J genes are TRBV11-2 and TRBJ2-3; the match to TRBD2 covers 8 bases. This CDR3 spans 17 amino acids. The V gene's germline CDR1 is SGHAT and CDR2 FQNNGV. V trimming: 3 bases; J trimming: 0 bases; junction bases outside the gene matches: 8. CDR3 amino acids: CASSFVGGGLSTDTQYF. CDR3 nucleotide sequence: TGTGCCAGCAGCTTCGTCGGGGGGGGCCTAAGCACAGATACGCAGTATTTT.

The chain is built from TRBV4-3 and TRBJ2-7; TRBD1 matches at 9 bases. V trimming: 3 bases; J trimming: 5 bases; junction bases outside the gene matches: 5. The V gene's germline CDR1 is LGHNA and CDR2 YSLEER. The CDR3 consists of 14 residues. CDR3 sequence: CASSQADRGNEQYF. Written as DNA, the CDR3 is TGCGCCAGCAGCCAGGCGGACAGGGGCAACGAGCAGTACTTC.

The chain carries TRBV20-1 and TRBJ1-5, with 10 bases identical to TRBD1. The CDR3 has 14 amino acids. V was pared by 3 bases and J by 6 bases, with 5 bases of the junction left unmatched. Germline CDR1 reads DFQATT; CDR2 reads SNEGSKA (reference sequence). In DNA, the CDR3 is TGCAGTGCTAGTCAGACAGGGGGCTTTCAGCCCCAGCATTTT. As protein: CSASQTGGFQPQHF.

The chain has TRBV28 and TRBJ2-7; 7 bases are shared with TRBD1. CDR1 is MDHEN and CDR2 is SYDVKM in the germline V gene. Losses at the gene ends were 7 bases for V and 2 bases for J; bases not matched to a gene: 5. This CDR3 has 13 amino acids. CDR3 protein: CASKEQGAYEQYF. The DNA for the CDR3 is TGTGCCAGCAAGGAGCAGGGGGCCTACGAGCAGTACTTC.

V usage is TRBV2 and J usage is TRBJ2-5; a weak D match, TRBD2 (7 bases). The CDR3 sequence is 15 residues long. Germline CDR1 SNHLY, CDR2 FYNNEI. V was clipped by 3 bases and J by 10 bases, with 21 bases between them. The CDR3 sequence: CASSDWGAKGGDQYF. The CDR3 region has the DNA TGTGCCAGCAGTGATTGGGGAGCAAAGGGGGGGGACCAGTACTTC.

J is TRBJ2-1 and V is TRBV3-1 (or the pseudogene TRBV3-2); 9 nucleotides match TRBD2. J lost 4 bases, V lost 4 bases, and 2 bases had no gene match. CDR3 size: 14 residues. The germline CDR1 and CDR2 sequences are LGHDT and YNNKEL (reference sequence). CDR3 bases: TGTGCCAGCAGCCTAGCGGGGGTATACAATGAGCAGTTCTTC. Translation gives CASSLAGVYNEQFF.

The chain recombines TRBV28 with TRBJ2-4; D gene ambiguous. The CDR3 totals 15 residues. CDR1 and CDR2 from the germline V gene are MDHEN and SYDVKM. V lost 7 bases and J lost 3, with 16 bases in between. The CDR3: CASNRVHGNKNIQYF. The CDR3 region has the DNA TGTGCCAGCAACCGAGTCCACGGTAACAAAAACATTCAGTACTTC.

This clone is a singleton in its sample. The chain links TRBV9 to TRBJ2-3; 14 bases line up with TRBD2. Germline loops: CDR1 SGDLS, CDR2 YYNGEE. V shed 0 bases, J shed 0 bases, and the junction held 3 bases outside the gene matches. CDR3 length: 18 amino acids. In nucleotides, the CDR3 is TGTGCCAGCAGCGTAGCGGGGACTAGCGGGAGAAGCACAGATACGCAGTATTTT. Amino acids: CASSVAGTSGRSTDTQYF.